Presented here are 27 T cell receptor beta chains from one specimen sequenced in a study of blood T cells in healthy people across ages. With a J-beta primer mix and a sample-barcoded 5' primer, a second PCR ran about 7 to 11 cycles. TCRdb used MiXCR to reprocess the 5' RACE reads, holding one entry per CDR3 protein. The sample lists over a million distinct CDR3 sequences; 42% were seen once. Sequenced: blood. The receptors shown here come from a woman younger than 35 in good health.

V is TRBV2 and J is TRBJ2-2; TRBD1 might be the D (6 bases). The CDR3 sequence is 15 residues long. Germline CDR1 reads SNHLY; CDR2 reads FYNNEI. The V and J ends lost 7 bases and 8 bases respectively, with 20 bases between them. CDR3 nucleotides: TGTGCCAGCAATTCAGGATCAGGGGTCGTTGGGGAGCTGTTTTTT. It translates to CASNSGSGVVGELFF.

This rearrangement joins TRBV20-1 to TRBJ1-5, with 7 bases that match TRBD1. The CDR3 is 17 residues long. Per the germline V gene, CDR1 is DFQATT and CDR2 is SNEGSKA (reference sequence). The junction had 16 bases not matched to a gene; V was cut back by 6 bases and J by 2 bases. The DNA for the CDR3 is TGCAGTGCCCAGCGTGGGACAGATACTCATGGCAATCAGCCCCAGCATTTT. Residues: CSAQRGTDTHGNQPQHF.

This clonotype was detected many times. The chain recombines TRBV12-3 or TRBV12-4 with TRBJ2-1; D call uncertain. Trimming took 6 bases from V and 0 from J, leaving 6 bases between them. The CDR3 extends over 13 amino acids. The CDR3 loop is CASRYGSYNEQFF. In DNA, the CDR3 is TGTGCCAGCAGATACGGCTCCTACAATGAGCAGTTCTTC.

With regard to this clonotype: A single base separates this from a much larger clone, so it may be a read error. This sequence joins TRBV20-1 and TRBJ1-2, with D possibly matching TRBD1 (5 bases). V lost 1 base, J lost 5 bases, and 17 bases lay in between. CDR3 length: 15 amino acids. Germline CDR1 and CDR2: DFQATT and SNEGSKA (reference sequence). The CDR3 is CSARGRAATRYGYTF. CDR3 bases: TGCAGTGCTAGAGGCAGGGCGGCCACTAGGTATGGCTACACCTTC.

There are a few counts of this clonotype. The chain links TRBV25-1 to TRBJ2-5; D might be TRBD1 (6 bases). Germline V gene sequence: CDR1 MGHDK, CDR2 SYGVNS. This CDR3 is 14 amino acids long. Trimming pared 1 base from V and 3 bases from J, leaving 9 bases between. The CDR3 bases are TGTGCCAGCAGTGAATGGTCAGGGGAAGAGACCCAGTACTTC. It is translated as CASSEWSGEETQYF. Full variable domain (missing parts from reference TRBV25-1 and TRBJ2-5): EADIYQTPRYLVIGTGKKITLECSQTMGHDKMYWYQQDPGMELHLIHYSYGVNSTEKGDLSSESTVSRIRTEHFPLTLESARPSHTSQYLCASSEWSGEETQYFGPGTRLLVL.

This clonotype was found a few times. The rearrangement links TRBV24-1 to TRBJ2-5; a possible D gene is TRBD2 (7 bases). The CDR3 spans 15 residues. V was shortened by 5 bases and J by 1 base, with 13 bases between the two germline ends. Germline lookup yields CDR1 KGHDR and CDR2 SFDVKD. CDR3 nucleotide sequence: TGTGCCACCAGTGGTCCGGGGGGCGTCCAAGAGACCCAGTACTTC. Protein: CATSGPGGVQETQYF.

This clonotype was recorded at least ten times. The chain has TRBV20-1 and TRBJ2-3; D not resolved. Germline V gene data show CDR1 as DFQATT and CDR2 as SNEGSKA (reference sequence). The CDR3 totals 12 residues. With 4 bases removed from V and 1 base from J, the gap between germline ends came to 6 bases. In DNA, the CDR3 is TGCAGTGCTACTGACGGCACAGATACGCAGTATTTT. Translated, it gives CSATDGTDTQYF.

This clonotype was found a few times. The genes are TRBV7-9 and TRBJ2-3, with 7 bases fitting TRBD1. The CDR3 is 15 amino acids. Germline lookup yields CDR1 SEHNR and CDR2 FQNEAQ (reference sequence). Losses at the gene ends were 5 bases for V and 3 bases for J; bases not matched to a gene: 8. The CDR3 protein is CASSPLGQETDTQYF. CDR3 bases: TGTGCCAGCAGCCCTCTAGGACAGGAGACAGATACGCAGTATTTT.

This clonotype occurred a few times. The chain couples TRBV7-2 to TRBJ2-7; the D is unclear. Germline V gene data show CDR1 as SGHTA and CDR2 as FQGNSA. The CDR3 spans 13 residues. With 5 bases removed from V and 6 bases from J, the gap between germline ends came to 14 bases. CDR3 sequence (DNA): TGTGCCAGCAGCAAAGACCCGCCTCGCGAGCAGTACTTC. Translated, it gives CASSKDPPREQYF.

This clonotype was counted only a few times. The chain recombines TRBV28 with TRBJ2-1; D uncertain. This CDR3 comprises 11 residues. Germline-derived CDR1 and CDR2 are MDHEN and SYDVKM. V was clipped by 8 bases and J by 8 bases, with 10 bases between them. The DNA of the CDR3 is TGTGCCAGCGCCCCGGGCGATGAGCAGTTCTTC. Translating it yields CASAPGDEQFF.

The gene calls are TRBV5-5 and TRBJ2-3, with D unclear. The germline V and J ends were trimmed by 6 bases and 0 bases, with 8 bases remaining between them. This CDR3 spans 13 amino acids. The V gene's germline CDR1 is SGHKS and CDR2 YYEKEE (reference sequence). Written as DNA, the CDR3 is TGTGCCAGCAACATAGGGAGCACAGATACGCAGTATTTT. It is translated as CASNIGSTDTQYF. The entire variable domain, with the rest obtained from reference TRBV5-5 and TRBJ2-3, is as follows: DAGVTQSPTHLIKTRGQQVTLRCSPISGHKSVSWYQQVLGQGPQFIFQYYEKEERGRGNFPDRFSARQFPNYSSELNVNALLLGDSALYLCASNIGSTDTQYFGPGTRLTVL.

V gene TRBV2 combines with J gene TRBJ2-1; TRBD2 matches at 7 bases. Per the germline V gene, CDR1 is SNHLY and CDR2 is FYNNEI. Trimming removed 4 bases from V and 7 bases from J; junction bases left unmatched: 7. This CDR3 spans 14 amino acids. This CDR3 reads CASSVSGWTNEQFF. The CDR3 region has the DNA TGTGCCAGCAGTGTTAGCGGGTGGACTAATGAGCAGTTCTTC.

This clonotype showed up just once. This chain connects TRBV4-1 to TRBJ2-3, with D possibly being TRBD1 or TRBD2 (6 bases each). V lost 4 bases to trimming and J lost 2 bases, with 25 bases between them. CDR1 is MGHRA, CDR2 YSYEKL, per germline. The CDR3 runs to 19 residues. The CDR3 DNA is TGCGCCAGCAGCCCGACCCGAAAAGCCACGGGGGCATTCACAGATACGCAGTATTTT. Translation: CASSPTRKATGAFTDTQYF.

V and J are TRBV4-1 and TRBJ2-7, with 9 nucleotides matching TRBD2. This CDR3 comprises 16 residues. With V trimmed by 4 bases and J by 0 bases, 7 bases remained unmatched. Per germline, CDR1 MGHRA and CDR2 YSYEKL. This chain's CDR3 is CASSPIQREDSYEQYF. CDR3 DNA sequence: TGCGCCAGCAGCCCTATTCAGCGGGAGGACTCCTACGAGCAGTACTTC.

This clonotype turned up a few times. The chain carries TRBV15 and TRBJ2-3; D is unclear. CDR3 length: 13 residues. With 1 base removed from V and 1 base from J, the gap between germline ends came to 3 bases. The germline V gene has CDR1 LNHNV and CDR2 YYDKDF (reference sequence). The CDR3 sequence: CATSRVGTDTQYF. CDR3 in DNA: TGTGCCACCAGCAGAGTCGGCACAGATACGCAGTATTTT. The variable domain in full, with the rest retrieved from reference TRBV15 and TRBJ2-3, is DAMVIQNPRYQVTQFGKPVTLSCSQTLNHNVMYWYQQKSSQAPKLLFHYYDKDFNNEADTPDNFQSRRPNTSFCFLDIRSPGLGDTAMYLCATSRVGTDTQYFGPGTRLTVL.

The chain recombines TRBV4-2 with TRBJ1-1; D unclear. V gave up 0 bases and J gave up 1 base, with 12 bases separating them. The V gene's germline CDR1 is LGHNA and CDR2 YNFKEQ. The CDR3 extends over 16 amino acids. DNA for the CDR3: TGTGCCAGCAGCCAAGATCCGCCGCGGGAGAACACTGAAGCTTTCTTT. It codes for CASSQDPPRENTEAFF.

This clonotype was seen more than once but under ten times. The CDR3 DNA reads as TGTGCCAGCAGTGAGAAGGGCAAAAACATTCAGTACTTC. Its protein product is CASSEKGKNIQYF. This chain joins TRBV2 and TRBJ2-4; D gene unclear. Deletions cut 3 bases from V and 3 bases from J, with 6 bases between. This CDR3 region has 13 residues. CDR1 is SNHLY, CDR2 FYNNEI, per germline.

The chain has TRBV6-1 and TRBJ1-2; 12 bases map to TRBD1. Germline CDR1 MNHNS, CDR2 SASEGT. Losses at the gene ends were 9 bases for V and 7 bases for J; bases not matched to a gene: 15. The CDR3 loop spans 16 amino acids. DNA for the CDR3: TGTGCCAGGCCCTTGGGCGGGACAGGGGGCGCGAGTGGCTACACCTTC. As protein: CARPLGGTGGASGYTF.

The chain employs TRBV5-1 and TRBJ2-5; no firm D call. The CDR3 has 14 residues. Deletions cut 6 bases from V and 4 bases from J, with 16 bases between. CDR1 SGHRS and CDR2 YFSETQ come from the germline V gene. The CDR3 coding sequence is TGCGCCAGCAACCCTGGCAGCGAGCGAGAGACCCAGTACTTC. It translates to CASNPGSERETQYF.

V and J are TRBV5-1 and TRBJ2-7; 7 bases are shared with TRBD1. CDR3 size: 16 residues. V lost 0 bases to trimming and J lost 1 base; unmatched junction nucleotides: 7. The germline gives CDR1 SGHRS, CDR2 YFSETQ. The CDR3 region has the DNA TGCGCCAGCAGCTTGGCCGGGGACAGTCCTTCCTACGAGCAGTACTTC. Protein product: CASSLAGDSPSYEQYF. Based on the CDR3 plus reference TRBV5-1 and TRBJ2-7, the full variable domain is KAGVTQTPRYLIKTRGQQVTLSCSPISGHRSVSWYQQTPGQGLQFLFEYFSETQRNKGNFPGRFSGRQFSNSRSEMNVSTLELGDSALYLCASSLAGDSPSYEQYFGPGTRLTVT.

This clonotype was detected a few times. The gene calls are TRBV2 and TRBJ2-7, with 13 bases fitting TRBD2. The CDR3 runs to 15 residues. Germline V CDR1 and CDR2: SNHLY, FYNNEI. V shed 4 bases, J shed 6 bases, and the junction held 6 bases outside the gene matches. The CDR3 sequence is CASSVVTSGRGEQYF. The CDR3 DNA sequence: TGTGCCAGCAGTGTTGTAACTAGCGGGAGGGGCGAGCAGTACTTC.

V and J are TRBV5-6 and TRBJ2-7; 7 bases fit TRBD1. Looked up from germline, CDR1 is SGHDT and CDR2 is YYEEEE. After removal of 6 bases from V and 2 bases from J, the junction contained 17 bases not matched to a gene. CDR3 length: 17 amino acids. CDR3 sequence (DNA): TGTGCCAGCAACGATCGAAGATCGGGACAGTGGGCCTACGAGCAGTACTTC. As protein: CASNDRRSGQWAYEQYF.

This clonotype was observed once. A junction end diverges from the germline sequence, so it may reflect a read error. The V and J genes are TRBV15 and TRBJ2-1, with 7 bases identical to TRBD2. The germline V gene has CDR1 LNHNV and CDR2 YYDKDF (reference sequence). The length of the CDR3 is 18 residues. The CDR3 sequence is CATSIRGLLRTRYNDQFF. In nucleotides, the CDR3 is TGTGCCACCAGCATAAGGGGACTACTAAGGACACGCTACAATGATCAGTTCTTC.

V gene TRBV28 combines with J gene TRBJ1-4; a weak D match, TRBD1 (6 bases). Germline CDR1 and CDR2: MDHEN and SYDVKM. The CDR3 sequence is 16 residues long. V was cut by 6 bases and J by 0 bases, with 14 bases left in between. CDR3 DNA sequence: TGTGCCAGCAGCCCGCTGGACAGAGCAACTAATGAAAAACTGTTTTTT. Its protein product is CASSPLDRATNEKLFF.

The V and J genes are TRBV20-1 and TRBJ1-2, with no clear D. The CDR3 length is 14 residues. Germline CDR1 DFQATT, CDR2 SNEGSKA (reference sequence). The V end was cut by 0 bases, the J end by 3 bases, with 11 bases between. The CDR3 nucleotides read TGCAGTGCTAGAGACATCGGGGAGGACTATGGCTACACCTTC. Encoded protein: CSARDIGEDYGYTF.

The rearrangement uses TRBV20-1 and TRBJ2-3; no definite D call. Germline CDR1 DFQATT, CDR2 SNEGSKA (reference sequence). This CDR3 comprises 14 residues. The CDR3: CSPLRGSSTDTQYF. CDR3 sequence (DNA): TGCAGCCCCCTCCGAGGTTCTAGCACAGATACGCAGTATTTT.

In its sample, this clonotype was seen many times. The genes are TRBV5-1 and TRBJ1-1, with 8 bases matching TRBD1. V gave up 4 bases and J gave up 3 bases; unmatched junction bases: 2. Germline loops: CDR1 SGHRS, CDR2 YFSETQ. This CDR3 has 13 amino acids. This chain's CDR3 is CASSPTGDTEAFF. Here the CDR3 DNA reads TGCGCCAGCAGCCCGACAGGGGACACTGAAGCTTTCTTT.